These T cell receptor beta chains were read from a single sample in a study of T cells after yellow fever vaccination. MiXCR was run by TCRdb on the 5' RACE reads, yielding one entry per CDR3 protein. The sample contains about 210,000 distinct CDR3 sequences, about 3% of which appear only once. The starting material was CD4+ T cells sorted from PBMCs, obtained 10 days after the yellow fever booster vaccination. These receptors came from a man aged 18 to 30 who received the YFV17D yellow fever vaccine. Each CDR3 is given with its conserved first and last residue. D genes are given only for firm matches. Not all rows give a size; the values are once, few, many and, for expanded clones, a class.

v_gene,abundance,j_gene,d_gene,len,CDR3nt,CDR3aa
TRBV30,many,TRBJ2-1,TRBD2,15,TGTGCCTGGAGTGTTGGACTAGCGGGGATAAATGAGCAGTTCTTC,CAWSVGLAGINEQFF
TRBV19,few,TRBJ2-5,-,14,TGTGCCAGTAGTATGTGGGTACAGCAAGAGACCCAGTACTTC,CASSMWVQQETQYF
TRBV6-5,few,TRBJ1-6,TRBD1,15,TGTGCCAGCAGCTTTAGGGGGACAGGGGGTTCACCCCTCCACTTT,CASSFRGTGGSPLHF
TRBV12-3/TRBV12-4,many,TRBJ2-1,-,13,TGTGCCAGCAGTTTACGAGTCCGCAATGAGCAGTTCTTC,CASSLRVRNEQFF
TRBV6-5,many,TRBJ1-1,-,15,TGTGCCAGCAGTTACAATCGACGGGTGGGCACTGAAGCTTTCTTT,CASSYNRRVGTEAFF
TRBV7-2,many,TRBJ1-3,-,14,TGTGCCAGCAGCCGGGAAATCTCTGGAAACACCATATATTTT,CASSREISGNTIYF
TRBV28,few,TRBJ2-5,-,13,TGTGCCAGCAGTAAGCCCAATCAAGAGACCCAGTACTTC,CASSKPNQETQYF
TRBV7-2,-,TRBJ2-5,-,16,TGTGCCAGCAGCTTATGGGATACTGGCCCCCTAGAGACCCAGTACTTC,CASSLWDTGPLETQYF
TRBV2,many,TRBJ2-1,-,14,TGTGCCAGCAGGGTGCGGGGATCCTACAATGAGCAGTTCTTC,CASRVRGSYNEQFF
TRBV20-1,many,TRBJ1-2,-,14,TGCAGTGCTAGAGCTGACAGTTTTAACTATGGCTACACCTTC,CSARADSFNYGYTF
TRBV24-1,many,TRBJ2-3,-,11,TGTGCCACCAGTGAACGGGATACGCAGTATTTT,CATSERDTQYF
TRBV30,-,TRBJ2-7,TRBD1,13,TGTGCCTGGAGTGGAGGGACAGGCTACGAGCAGTACTTC,CAWSGGTGYEQYF
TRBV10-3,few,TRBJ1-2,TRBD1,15,TGTGCCATCACACGGGACAGAACGTTTATGTATGGCTACACCTTC,CAITRDRTFMYGYTF
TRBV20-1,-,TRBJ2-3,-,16,TGCAGTGCTAGACCAACAGGGGGGGTGAGAACAGATACGCAGTATTTT,CSARPTGGVRTDTQYF
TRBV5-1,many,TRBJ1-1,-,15,TGCGCCAGCAGCTTAGACGGAGGGGGACGGACTGAAGCTTTCTTT,CASSLDGGGRTEAFF
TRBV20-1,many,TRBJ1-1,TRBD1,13,TGCAGGAGCCTAGACAGGGGAACTCTTGAAGCTTTCTTT,CRSLDRGTLEAFF
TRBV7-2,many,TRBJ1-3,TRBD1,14,TGTGCCAGCAGCATCACAGGGGATGGAAACACCATATATTTT,CASSITGDGNTIYF
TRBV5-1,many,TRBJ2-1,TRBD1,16,TGCGCCAGCAGCTTACTCCGGGACAGGAGGGACAATGAGCAGTTCTTC,CASSLLRDRRDNEQFF
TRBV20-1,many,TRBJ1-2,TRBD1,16,TGCAGTGCTAGAGATCCTGGGAGAGCACAGGGGGTCGGCTACACCTTC,CSARDPGRAQGVGYTF